Listed below are T cell receptor beta chains from one sample, sequenced in a study of blood T cell repertoires in COVID-19. Clones were sequenced by immunoSEQ multiplex PCR, and TCRdb holds only the in-frame ones, with some missing. The data show 200,000 to 250,000 clones, with roughly 90% seen just once and around 6.5% held by the top ten. The sequencing input was peripheral blood. Receptors originate from a man in his sixties who had recovered from COVID-19. Both conserved end residues are part of each CDR3. The D gene is left open where the match is weak. Clone sizes are given selectively: once, few, many, or a class where the clone is expanded.

clone size: .
CDR3 length: 11
V gene: TRBV20-1
D gene: .
J gene: TRBJ2-7
CDR3 DNA: TGCAGTGCAACCCCAGTGAAGGAGCAGTACTTC
CDR3 protein: CSATPVKEQYF

clone size: .
CDR3 length: 19
V gene: TRBV7-2
D gene: TRBD2
J gene: TRBJ2-1
CDR3 DNA: TGTGCCAGCAGCCCCCGCGGGACTAGCGGGAGGGGTGTCTACAATGAGCAGTTCTTC
CDR3 protein: CASSPRGTSGRGVYNEQFF

clone size: many
CDR3 length: 14
V gene: TRBV7-3
D gene: TRBD2
J gene: TRBJ2-1
CDR3 DNA: TGTGCCAGCAGCCGGGGACTAGCGGGAGATGAGCAGTTCTTC
CDR3 protein: CASSRGLAGDEQFF

clone size: .
CDR3 length: 14
V gene: TRBV18
D gene: .
J gene: TRBJ1-6
CDR3 DNA: TGTGCCAGCTCCACCGACAGCTATAATTCACCCCTCCACTTT
CDR3 protein: CASSTDSYNSPLHF

clone size: .
CDR3 length: 16
V gene: TRBV4-2
D gene: TRBD1
J gene: TRBJ1-4
CDR3 DNA: TGTGCCAGCAGCCAATCAATTGGGACAGGGGGTTTAAAACTGTTTTTT
CDR3 protein: CASSQSIGTGGLKLFF

clone size: .
CDR3 length: 15
V gene: TRBV19
D gene: TRBD2
J gene: TRBJ2-3
CDR3 DNA: TGTGCCACACTAGGGACTAGCGGATACACAGATACGCAGTATTTT
CDR3 protein: CATLGTSGYTDTQYF

clone size: .
CDR3 length: 13
V gene: TRBV27
D gene: .
J gene: TRBJ1-4
CDR3 DNA: TGTGCCAGCAGGGGAGGGGACCGTGAAAAACTGTTTTTT
CDR3 protein: CASRGGDREKLFF

clone size: .
CDR3 length: 13
V gene: TRBV5-1
D gene: .
J gene: TRBJ1-2
CDR3 DNA: TGCGCCAGCAGCCCCGACACGGAGGATGGCTACACCTTC
CDR3 protein: CASSPDTEDGYTF

clone size: .
CDR3 length: 16
V gene: TRBV27
D gene: TRBD1
J gene: TRBJ1-1
CDR3 DNA: TGTGCCAGCAGTTTCTCCAGGGGGAACCAGAACACTGAAGCTTTCTTT
CDR3 protein: CASSFSRGNQNTEAFF

clone size: once
CDR3 length: 13
V gene: TRBV20-1
D gene: .
J gene: TRBJ1-2
CDR3 DNA: TGCAGTGCTAGTAACAGAGCTAACTATGGCTACACCTTC
CDR3 protein: CSASNRANYGYTF

clone size: .
CDR3 length: 14
V gene: TRBV2
D gene: TRBD2
J gene: TRBJ2-7
CDR3 DNA: TGTGCCAGCAGGACTAGCGGGAAAACGGGGGAGCAGTACTTC
CDR3 protein: CASRTSGKTGEQYF

clone size: once
CDR3 length: 14
V gene: TRBV7-3
D gene: TRBD1
J gene: TRBJ2-3
CDR3 DNA: TGTGCCAGCAGCTTAAGAGGGGGCGACGATACGCAGTATTTT
CDR3 protein: CASSLRGGDDTQYF

clone size: .
CDR3 length: 14
V gene: TRBV11-2
D gene: TRBD1
J gene: TRBJ2-7
CDR3 DNA: TGTGCCAGCAGCTTAGCGGGACAGGGGTACGAGCAGTACTTC
CDR3 protein: CASSLAGQGYEQYF

clone size: .
CDR3 length: 17
V gene: TRBV7-2
D gene: TRBD1
J gene: TRBJ2-6
CDR3 DNA: TGTGCCAGCAGCTTAAGAGGGACAGGGGCTGGGGCCAACGTCCTGACTTTC
CDR3 protein: CASSLRGTGAGANVLTF

clone size: .
CDR3 length: 11
V gene: TRBV5-1
D gene: .
J gene: TRBJ2-1
CDR3 DNA: TGCGCCAGCAGCTACGACAGGGAGCAGTTCTTC
CDR3 protein: CASSYDREQFF

clone size: .
CDR3 length: 14
V gene: TRBV7-2
D gene: TRBD2
J gene: TRBJ2-7
CDR3 DNA: TGTGCCAGCAGCCAAAGCGGGAGGCCCCGCGAGCAGTACTTC
CDR3 protein: CASSQSGRPREQYF

clone size: .
CDR3 length: 15
V gene: TRBV6-1
D gene: TRBD1
J gene: TRBJ1-1
CDR3 DNA: TGTGCCAGCAGTGAAAGAGGGACAGGGTCCGCTGAAGCTTTCTTT
CDR3 protein: CASSERGTGSAEAFF

clone size: .
CDR3 length: 14
V gene: TRBV3-1/TRBV3-2
D gene: .
J gene: TRBJ1-3
CDR3 DNA: TGTGCCAGCAGCCAAGATGGCGGTATCCGCACCATATATTTT
CDR3 protein: CASSQDGGIRTIYF

clone size: .
CDR3 length: 14
V gene: TRBV5-1
D gene: TRBD2
J gene: TRBJ2-7
CDR3 DNA: TGCGCCAGCAGCTTGGCGCTAGCGGGAGTCGAGCAGTACTTC
CDR3 protein: CASSLALAGVEQYF

clone size: once
CDR3 length: 15
V gene: TRBV19
D gene: .
J gene: TRBJ2-3
CDR3 DNA: TGTGCCATCTTTAGGGAGGTCATTCGCACAGATACGCAGTATTTT
CDR3 protein: CAIFREVIRTDTQYF

clone size: once
CDR3 length: 16
V gene: TRBV3-1/TRBV3-2
D gene: TRBD2
J gene: TRBJ2-3
CDR3 DNA: TGTGCCAGCAGCGGACTAGCGGGGGGGGTCACAGATACGCAGTATTTT
CDR3 protein: CASSGLAGGVTDTQYF

clone size: .
CDR3 length: 17
V gene: TRBV27
D gene: .
J gene: TRBJ1-3
CDR3 DNA: TGTGCCAGCAGTTTATCGGGGTGGGGCCTCTCTGGAAACACCATATATTTT
CDR3 protein: CASSLSGWGLSGNTIYF

clone size: .
CDR3 length: 15
V gene: TRBV18
D gene: TRBD2
J gene: TRBJ2-5
CDR3 DNA: TGTGCCAGCTCACCTTTCCTAGCGGGAGTGGAGACCCAGTACTTC
CDR3 protein: CASSPFLAGVETQYF

clone size: .
CDR3 length: 14
V gene: TRBV11-2
D gene: .
J gene: TRBJ1-1
CDR3 DNA: TGTGCCAGCAGCAATCCGGGACAGAACACTGAAGCTTTCTTT
CDR3 protein: CASSNPGQNTEAFF

clone size: .
CDR3 length: 15
V gene: TRBV7-9
D gene: .
J gene: TRBJ2-3
CDR3 DNA: TGTGCCAGCAGCTTCGGGATTGGGGGCACAGATACGCAGTATTTT
CDR3 protein: CASSFGIGGTDTQYF

clone size: .
CDR3 length: 12
V gene: TRBV20-1
D gene: .
J gene: TRBJ2-1
CDR3 DNA: TGCAGTGCTAGTCAGACTGACAATGAGCAGTTCTTC
CDR3 protein: CSASQTDNEQFF

clone size: .
CDR3 length: 16
V gene: TRBV7-2
D gene: TRBD1
J gene: TRBJ2-7
CDR3 DNA: TGTGCCAGCAGCTCCCTGACGGGACAGGGAACCTACGAGCAGTACTTC
CDR3 protein: CASSSLTGQGTYEQYF

clone size: .
CDR3 length: 17
V gene: TRBV5-1
D gene: TRBD2
J gene: TRBJ2-5
CDR3 DNA: TGCGCCAGCAGCTATGGGACTAGCGGGGGGGCCCAGGAGACCCAGTACTTC
CDR3 protein: CASSYGTSGGAQETQYF

clone size: .
CDR3 length: 14
V gene: TRBV11-3
D gene: TRBD1
J gene: TRBJ1-5
CDR3 DNA: TGTGCCAGGGTAGGACAGGGGAGCAATCAGCCCCAGCATTTT
CDR3 protein: CARVGQGSNQPQHF

clone size: once
CDR3 length: 12
V gene: TRBV30
D gene: .
J gene: TRBJ2-1
CDR3 DNA: TGTGCCTTGAAGGTCCATGTACAGATACAGTTCTTC
CDR3 protein: CALKVHVQIQFF

clone size: .
CDR3 length: 15
V gene: TRBV11-3
D gene: TRBD1
J gene: TRBJ2-3
CDR3 DNA: TGTGCCAGCAGCTCGGGACAGTCTAGCACAGATACGCAGTATTTT
CDR3 protein: CASSSGQSSTDTQYF

clone size: .
CDR3 length: 14
V gene: TRBV10-1
D gene: .
J gene: TRBJ1-5
CDR3 DNA: TGCGCCAGCAGTGATACAGCCTGCAATCAGCCCCAGCATTTT
CDR3 protein: CASSDTACNQPQHF

clone size: .
CDR3 length: 15
V gene: TRBV5-1
D gene: .
J gene: TRBJ2-1
CDR3 DNA: TGCGCCAGCAGCTTGGCATCGAGCTCCTACAATGAGCAGTTCTTC
CDR3 protein: CASSLASSSYNEQFF

clone size: .
CDR3 length: 13
V gene: TRBV18
D gene: TRBD1
J gene: TRBJ1-5
CDR3 DNA: TGTGCCAGCTCACCACAGGGGGCCGGGCCCCAGCATTTT
CDR3 protein: CASSPQGAGPQHF

clone size: few
CDR3 length: 11
V gene: TRBV6-6
D gene: .
J gene: TRBJ1-2
CDR3 DNA: TGTGCCAGCAGTTACTTAGATGGCTACACCTTC
CDR3 protein: CASSYLDGYTF

clone size: few
CDR3 length: 13
V gene: TRBV18
D gene: TRBD1
J gene: TRBJ2-7
CDR3 DNA: TGTGCCAGCTCACCCGACAGGGTCCGCGAGCAGTACTTC
CDR3 protein: CASSPDRVREQYF

clone size: few
CDR3 length: 15
V gene: TRBV6-5
D gene: TRBD1
J gene: TRBJ1-4
CDR3 DNA: TGTGCCAGCAGTTACGCCGCAGGGGGCAACGAAAAACTGTTTTTT
CDR3 protein: CASSYAAGGNEKLFF

clone size: few
CDR3 length: 16
V gene: TRBV4-1
D gene: .
J gene: TRBJ1-5
CDR3 DNA: TGCGCCAGCAGCCAAGTAGACAGGTCTGCCAATCAGCCCCAGCATTTT
CDR3 protein: CASSQVDRSANQPQHF

clone size: .
CDR3 length: 17
V gene: TRBV5-4
D gene: TRBD2
J gene: TRBJ2-7
CDR3 DNA: TGTGCCAGCAGCTTGGTGGGGAGGGGCCCAAGCTCCTACGAGCAGTACTTC
CDR3 protein: CASSLVGRGPSSYEQYF

clone size: .
CDR3 length: 16
V gene: TRBV6-6
D gene: .
J gene: TRBJ1-5
CDR3 DNA: TGTGCCAGCAGTTACCCGCAGGGTTTCAGCAATCAGCCCCAGCATTTT
CDR3 protein: CASSYPQGFSNQPQHF

clone size: .
CDR3 length: 16
V gene: TRBV7-9
D gene: TRBD1
J gene: TRBJ2-1
CDR3 DNA: TGTGCCAGCAGCCCAATGGGACAGGGCGTCTACAATGAGCAGTTCTTC
CDR3 protein: CASSPMGQGVYNEQFF

clone size: .
CDR3 length: 15
V gene: TRBV11-2
D gene: TRBD2
J gene: TRBJ2-3
CDR3 DNA: TGTGCCAGCAGCTTTCGGGGGGGAAGCACAGATACGCAGTATTTT
CDR3 protein: CASSFRGGSTDTQYF

clone size: .
CDR3 length: 14
V gene: TRBV27
D gene: .
J gene: TRBJ1-1
CDR3 DNA: TGTGCCAGCAGTTACGGCCGGAGGAACACTGAAGCTTTCTTT
CDR3 protein: CASSYGRRNTEAFF

clone size: .
CDR3 length: 12
V gene: TRBV7-9
D gene: .
J gene: TRBJ2-7
CDR3 DNA: TGTGCCAGCAGCTTCAGCTACGGGGAGCAGTACTTC
CDR3 protein: CASSFSYGEQYF